One and the same sample provided the 8 T cell receptor beta chains below, sequenced in a study of blood T cells in healthy people across ages. Alongside a J-beta primer mix, a sample-barcoded 5' primer served in a second PCR lasting about 7 to 11 cycles. TCRdb recomputed calls from the 5' RACE reads with MiXCR, one row per CDR3 protein. The repertoire holds 2 million or so distinct CDR3 sequences, with approximately 50% as singletons. Material for sequencing was blood. The origin of the receptors is a woman aged 40 to 50 in good health.

This clonotype was detected a few times. The chain joins TRBV11-1 to TRBJ1-4; perhaps TRBD1 as D (6 bases). The CDR3 has 13 amino acids. Trimming removed 5 bases from V and 8 bases from J, with 12 bases in between. The germline CDR1 and CDR2 sequences are SGHAT and FQDESV (reference sequence). The CDR3 coding sequence is TGTGCCAGCAGCAGGACAGAGAAGGAAAAACTGTTTTTT. Amino acids: CASSRTEKEKLFF. The full variable domain, completed using reference TRBV11-1 and TRBJ1-4, is EAEVAQSPRYKITEKSQAVAFWCDPISGHATLYWYRQILGQGPELLVQFQDESVVDDSQLPKDRFSAERLKGVDSTLKIQPAELGDSAMYLCASSRTEKEKLFFGSGTQLSVL.

There are a few counts of this clonotype. This chain connects TRBV7-9 to TRBJ1-4, with TRBD1 as a possible D gene (6 bases). The CDR3 is 15 residues long. Per germline, CDR1 SEHNR and CDR2 FQNEAQ (reference sequence). The V and J ends lost 4 bases and 2 bases respectively, with 11 bases between them. The CDR3 DNA sequence: TGTGCCAGCAGCTCGGACAGCGTCACTAATGAAAAACTGTTTTTT. Protein: CASSSDSVTNEKLFF.

This clonotype has more than one count but fewer than ten. V gene TRBV6-1 combines with J gene TRBJ2-4; D may match TRBD1 or TRBD2 (6 bases each). The germline V gene has CDR1 MNHNS and CDR2 SASEGT. V was trimmed by 3 bases and J by 2 bases, leaving 20 bases between them. This CDR3 has 18 residues. CDR3 in DNA: TGTGCCAGCAGTGATATTGGGCCGGGGGCCGGGTCCAAAAACATTCAGTACTTC. Its translation: CASSDIGPGAGSKNIQYF.

CDR3 sequence (DNA): TGTGCCAGCACGGGGCGTAACACAGATACGCAGTATTTT. Amino acid sequence: CASTGRNTDTQYF. The gene calls are TRBV7-3 and TRBJ2-3; D tentatively reads TRBD1 or TRBD2 (5 bases each). From germline, CDR1 is SGHTA and CDR2 FQGTGA. The length of the CDR3 is 13 residues. With 7 bases removed from V and 2 bases from J, the gap between germline ends came to 10 bases. The full variable domain, with the rest looked up from reference TRBV7-3 and TRBJ2-3, is GAGVSQTPSNKVTEKGKYVELRCDPISGHTALYWYRQSLGQGPEFLIYFQGTGAADDSGLPNDRFFAVRPEGSVSTLKIQRTERGDSAVYLCASTGRNTDTQYFGPGTRLTVL.

V gene TRBV6-2 or TRBV6-3 combines with J gene TRBJ2-3; perhaps TRBD2 as D (6 bases). CDR1 is MNHEY, CDR2 SVGEGT, per germline. This CDR3 is built from 12 residues. With 8 bases removed from V and 1 base from J, the gap between germline ends came to 7 bases. The CDR3 sequence: CASGEGTDTQYF. For the CDR3, the DNA is TGTGCCAGCGGGGAGGGCACAGATACGCAGTATTTT.

The genes are TRBV20-1 and TRBJ1-1, with D possibly TRBD1 on 5 matching bases. Germline V gives CDR1 DFQATT, CDR2 SNEGSKA (reference sequence). The V end lost 0 bases, the J end lost 10 bases, and 18 bases lay between the germline ends. The CDR3 sequence is 14 residues long. DNA for the CDR3: TGCAGTGCTAGAGATCAGTCGTACGGGGCTGGAGCTTTCTTT. This encodes CSARDQSYGAGAFF.

The V call is TRBV29-1, the J call TRBJ2-3; 10 bases are a match to TRBD2. The CDR3 spans 15 residues. CDR1 and CDR2 (germline): SQVTM, ANQGSEA. Losses at the gene ends were 0 bases for V and 2 bases for J; bases not matched to a gene: 2. The CDR3 spells CSVEDTSGNTDTQYF. In DNA form, the CDR3 reads TGCAGCGTTGAAGATACTAGCGGGAACACAGATACGCAGTATTTT.

V usage is TRBV20-1 and J usage is TRBJ2-5; D remains unclear. V was trimmed by 5 bases and J by 5 bases, leaving 6 bases between them. There are 10 residues in the CDR3. Germline CDR1 and CDR2: DFQATT and SNEGSKA (reference sequence). The CDR3 nucleotides are TGCAGTGCTGGTTTTGAGACCCAGTACTTC. Protein sequence: CSAGFETQYF.